The entry below gives a single TCR beta chain sequence along with its context. This clone was counted at least ten times. Its antigen is not yet known. No base qualities exist here, and no much larger clone lies one base off it. V loses 5 bases, J loses 0 bases, and the germline ends lie 12 bases apart. The CDR3 spans 15 residues, from the cysteine through the phenylalanine. Only the CDR3 portion is preserved as DNA: 45 bases, with reading frame beginning at the first base. Sequences SGHNT (CDR1) and YENEEA (CDR2) are obtained from the germline V gene. The data were taken from a study of sequential checkpoint blockade in melanoma (dated by TCRdb to the late 2010s). In terms of the full investigation: Patients were assigned by 1:1 randomization to either first-line nivolumab followed by ipilimumab (arm A) or ipilimumab followed by nivolumab (arm B). Maintenance nivolumab came after both trial sequences. DNA from about 97 melanoma tumor samples collected before treatment underwent TCRbeta immunosequencing. Approximately 23 patients had matched tumor biopsies taken before treatment and at week 13, after single-agent nivolumab (arm A) or ipilimumab (arm B). Roughly 80% of the matched pre- and post-treatment tumor biopsy pairs came from the same lesion.

TCRbeta CDR3 regions were immunosequenced from genomic DNA with the immunoSEQ Assay. Before high-throughput sequencing, the genomic DNA was amplified using bias-controlled multiplex PCR. On the authors' methods: To quantify the absolute abundance of each unique TCRbeta CDR3 region, the sequences were collapsed and filtered. Clonality, defined as 1 minus Pielou's evenness, was calculated using only productive rearrangements. Tumor T-cell fraction was computed by normalizing TCRbeta template counts to usable DNA, estimated from several housekeeping genes. A previously published method was used to identify clones with significantly greater frequencies in on-treatment samples than in baseline samples. Held by TCRdb, this immuneACCESS table contains in-frame sequences only and omits some clones. Under half of the omission traces to an unresolved V gene where checked; the cause of the rest is unknown. The D gene and trimming were derived from the DNA, and the V and J assignments and clone size from that table. This sample has approximately 3,500 clones in its table, and roughly 20% of those were observed once. The ten largest make up approximately 8.6% of the sample.

This sample's treatment or condition label indicates: randomized to nivolumab then ipilimumab (arm A) or the reverse (arm B). None of the trial patients had been given prior DNA-damaging chemotherapy. CheckMate 064, a randomized, open-label phase II trial of sequential checkpoint blockade, was the source of the samples, all of which came from patients with melanoma. Genomic DNA from formalin-fixed paraffin-embedded (FFPE) tissue samples served as the input for tumor TCR sequencing. Results and caveats for the whole study, not just this receptor: Patients with increases in tumor T-cell fraction and clonality by week 13 were approximately 30 times more likely to achieve clinical benefit. The model for predicting response that combines TCR metrics with mutation burden needs to be validated in larger, independent patient cohorts. Tumor T-cell fraction and clonality were found to correlate with PD-L1 staining and CD8+ T-cell counts but not with mutational load. Small sample sizes and reduced statistical power limited the analyses of tumor T-cell fraction within each arm. Among patients in arm A, the nivolumab-first arm, pretreatment tumor TIL clonality was associated with response (P = .04).

The sequence joins TRBV11-3 to TRBJ2-3; the D gene is not confidently resolved. The TCR comes from a human donor with melanoma. The material sequenced was tumor tissue (inferred from file names), taken from a patient given nivolumab and ipilimumab in sequence. The nucleotide sequence reads as follows: TGTGCCAGCAGCCCCCGGACCCAAAGCACAGATACGCAGTATTTT. Its product reads: CASSPRTQSTDTQYF.